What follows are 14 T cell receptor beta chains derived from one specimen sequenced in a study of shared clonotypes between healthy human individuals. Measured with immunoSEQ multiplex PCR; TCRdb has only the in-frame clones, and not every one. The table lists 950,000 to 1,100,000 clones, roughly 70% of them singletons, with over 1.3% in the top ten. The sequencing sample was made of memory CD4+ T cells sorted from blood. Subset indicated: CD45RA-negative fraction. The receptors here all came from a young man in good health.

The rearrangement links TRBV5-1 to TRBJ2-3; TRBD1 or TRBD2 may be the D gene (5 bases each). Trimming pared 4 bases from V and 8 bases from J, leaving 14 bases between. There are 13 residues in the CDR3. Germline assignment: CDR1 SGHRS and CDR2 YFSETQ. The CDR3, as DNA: TGCGCCAGCAGCATAGTACCTGGGGGTACGCAGTATTTT. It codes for CASSIVPGGTQYF.

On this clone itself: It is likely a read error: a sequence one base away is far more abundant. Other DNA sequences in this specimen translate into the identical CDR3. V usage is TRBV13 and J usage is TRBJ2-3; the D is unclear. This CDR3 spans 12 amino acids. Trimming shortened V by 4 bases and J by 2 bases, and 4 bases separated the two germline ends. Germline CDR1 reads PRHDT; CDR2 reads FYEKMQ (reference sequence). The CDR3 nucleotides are TGTGCCAGCAGCTCAAACACAGATACGCAGTATTTT. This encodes CASSSNTDTQYF.

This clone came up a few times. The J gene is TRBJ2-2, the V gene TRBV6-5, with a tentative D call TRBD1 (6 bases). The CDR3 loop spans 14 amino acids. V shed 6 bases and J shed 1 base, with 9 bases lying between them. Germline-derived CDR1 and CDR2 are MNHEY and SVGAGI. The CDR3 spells CASSRDKNTGELFF. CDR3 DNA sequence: TGTGCCAGCAGCCGGGACAAGAACACCGGGGAGCTGTTTTTT.

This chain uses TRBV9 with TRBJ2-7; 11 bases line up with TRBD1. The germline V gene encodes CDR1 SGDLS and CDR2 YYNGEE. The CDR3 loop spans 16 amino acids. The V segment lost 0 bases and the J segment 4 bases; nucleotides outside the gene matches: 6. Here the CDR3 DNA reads TGTGCCAGCAGCGTAGGCCCGGGACAGGGGGATTACGAGCAGTACTTC. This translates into CASSVGPGQGDYEQYF.

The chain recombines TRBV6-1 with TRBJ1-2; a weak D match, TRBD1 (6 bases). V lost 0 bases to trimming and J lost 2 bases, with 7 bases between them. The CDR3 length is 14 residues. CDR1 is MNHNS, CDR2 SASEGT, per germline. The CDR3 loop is CASSEADRNYGYTF. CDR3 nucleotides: TGTGCCAGCAGTGAAGCGGACAGAAACTATGGCTACACCTTC.

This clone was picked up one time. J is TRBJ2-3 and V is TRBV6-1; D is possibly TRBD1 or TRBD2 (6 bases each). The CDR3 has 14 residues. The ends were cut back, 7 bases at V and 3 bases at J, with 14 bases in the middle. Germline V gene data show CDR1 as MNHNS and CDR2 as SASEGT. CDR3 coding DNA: TGTGCCAGCATCCACGGGGGCCGGACAGATACGCAGTATTTT. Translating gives CASIHGGRTDTQYF.

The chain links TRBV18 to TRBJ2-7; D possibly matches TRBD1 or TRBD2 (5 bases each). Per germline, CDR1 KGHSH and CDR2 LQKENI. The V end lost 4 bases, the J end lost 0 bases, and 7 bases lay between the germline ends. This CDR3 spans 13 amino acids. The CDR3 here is CASSLRGSYEQYF. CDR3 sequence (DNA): TGTGCCAGCTCACTGAGGGGCTCCTACGAGCAGTACTTC.

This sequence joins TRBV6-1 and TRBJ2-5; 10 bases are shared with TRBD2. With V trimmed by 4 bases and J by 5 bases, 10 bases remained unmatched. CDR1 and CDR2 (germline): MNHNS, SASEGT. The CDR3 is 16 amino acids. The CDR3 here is CASSAVTSGSGETQYF. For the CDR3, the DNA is TGTGCCAGCAGTGCCGTGACTAGCGGGTCCGGGGAGACCCAGTACTTC.

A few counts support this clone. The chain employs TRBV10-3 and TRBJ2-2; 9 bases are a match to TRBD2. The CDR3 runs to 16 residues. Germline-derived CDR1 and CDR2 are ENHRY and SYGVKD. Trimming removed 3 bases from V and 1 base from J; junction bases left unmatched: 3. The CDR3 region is CAISDVTSGNTGELFF. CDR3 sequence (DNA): TGTGCCATCAGTGATGTGACTAGCGGGAACACCGGGGAGCTGTTTTTT.

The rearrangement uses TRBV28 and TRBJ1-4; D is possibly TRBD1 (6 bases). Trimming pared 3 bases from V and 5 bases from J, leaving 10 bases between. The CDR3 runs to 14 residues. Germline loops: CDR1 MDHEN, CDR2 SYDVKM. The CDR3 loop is CASSFGGPNEKLFF. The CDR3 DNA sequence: TGTGCCAGCAGTTTTGGGGGGCCAAATGAAAAACTGTTTTTT.

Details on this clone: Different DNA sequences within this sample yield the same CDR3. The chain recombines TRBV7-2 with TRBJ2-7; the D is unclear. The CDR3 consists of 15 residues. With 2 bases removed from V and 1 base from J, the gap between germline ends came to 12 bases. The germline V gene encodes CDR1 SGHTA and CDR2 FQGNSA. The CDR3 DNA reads TGTGCCAGCAGCTTATACGGGCCCTCTTCCTACGAGCAGTACTTC. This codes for CASSLYGPSSYEQYF.

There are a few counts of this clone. In nucleotides, the CDR3 is TGTGCCAGCAGCCTACAGGGGTGGGGCTACGAGCAGTACTTC. Translation: CASSLQGWGYEQYF. The chain is built from TRBV7-9 and TRBJ2-7, with 7 bases that match TRBD1. The CDR3 loop spans 14 amino acids. J was trimmed by 3 bases and V by 5 bases; bases with no gene match: 7. Germline V gene sequence: CDR1 SEHNR, CDR2 FQNEAQ (reference sequence).

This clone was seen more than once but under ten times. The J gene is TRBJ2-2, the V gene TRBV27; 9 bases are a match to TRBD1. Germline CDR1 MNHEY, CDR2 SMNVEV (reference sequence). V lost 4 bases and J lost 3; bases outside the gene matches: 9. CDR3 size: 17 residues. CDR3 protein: CASSSSIDRGYTGELFF. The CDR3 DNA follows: TGTGCCAGCAGTTCCTCCATCGACAGGGGGTACACCGGGGAGCTGTTTTTT.

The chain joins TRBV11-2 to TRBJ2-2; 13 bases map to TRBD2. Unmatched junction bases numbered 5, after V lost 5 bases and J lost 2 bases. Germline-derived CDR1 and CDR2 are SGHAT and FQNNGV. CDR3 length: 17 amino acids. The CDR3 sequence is CASSRTSGSSNTGELFF. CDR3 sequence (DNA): TGTGCCAGCAGCAGGACTAGCGGGAGTTCTAACACCGGGGAGCTGTTTTTT.